This paragraph covers one T cell receptor beta chain sequence. The protocol was immunoSEQ multiplex PCR, while the TCRdb copy is restricted to in-frame clones and leaves out a portion. The table shows approximately 63,000 clones, with more than 80% occurring only once. The sample belongs to a study of OX40 agonist ivuxolimab in advanced cancers. Study at large: It was permissible to have had prior anti-PD-1, anti-PD-L1 or anti-CTLA-4 therapy, and more than 30% had some.

The CDR3 spans 15 residues. The germline V gene has CDR1 SGHNT and CDR2 YENEEA. Trimming removed 3 bases from V and 0 bases from J, with 11 bases in between. The receptor was isolated from an adult with an advanced solid tumor such as melanoma, head and neck, liver or kidney cancer. The sequences come from CD4+ or CD8+ T cells sorted from blood, collected in a trial of the OX40 agonist ivuxolimab. This chain links TRBV11-3 with TRBJ1-2; D gene unclear. CDR3 in amino acids: CASSFARHSNYGYTF. The CDR3 coding sequence is TGTGCCAGCAGCTTTGCTCGGCACTCTAACTATGGCTACACCTTC.